Presented here are 32 T cell receptor beta chains from one specimen sequenced in a study of T-cell reconstitution after alpha-beta-depleted transplantation in children. Unique molecular identifiers were incorporated into the prepared TCRbeta library. MiXCR, run by TCRdb on the PCR reads, gives a single entry per CDR3 protein. The repertoire holds some 300,000 distinct CDR3 sequences, with about a tenth as singletons. The source was PBMCs from the stem cell graft donor, collected from the stem cell graft. Every receptor here comes from a human donor who donated a stem cell graft to a child with acute lymphoblastic leukemia.

Relative to its sample, this clonotype is medium-sized. The CDR3 DNA is TGTGCCAGCAGCGCCTGGACAGCAAACTATGGCTACACCTTC. Translation gives CASSAWTANYGYTF. The chain couples TRBV9 to TRBJ1-2, with a weak D call TRBD1 (6 bases). The V end was cut by 3 bases, the J end by 2 bases, with 11 bases between. CDR1 is SGDLS and CDR2 is YYNGEE in the germline V gene. The CDR3 loop spans 14 amino acids.

In this sample, this clonotype turned up a few times. V gene TRBV20-1 combines with J gene TRBJ2-1; 8 bases align to TRBD2. V dropped 7 bases and J dropped 6; count of bases not matched to a gene: 8. The CDR3 extends over 13 amino acids. Germline CDR1 is DFQATT and CDR2 is SNEGSKA (reference sequence). The DNA of the CDR3 is TGCAGTGGTACCGGGACTAGGGGCAATGAGCAGTTCTTC. It codes for CSGTGTRGNEQFF.

This clonotype was seen a few times. The chain employs TRBV5-1 and TRBJ2-2; 11 nucleotides line up with TRBD1. The CDR3 is 16 residues long. The V gene's germline CDR1 is SGHRS and CDR2 YFSETQ. V shed 4 bases, J shed 4 bases, and the junction held 6 bases outside the gene matches. CDR3: CASSETGTGGTGELFF. In DNA form, the CDR3 reads TGCGCCAGCAGCGAGACCGGGACAGGGGGCACCGGGGAGCTGTTTTTT.

This clonotype appeared a few times. The J gene is TRBJ2-7, the V gene TRBV29-1, with 10 positions matching TRBD2. Trimming cost V 4 bases and J 7 bases; bases outside gene matches: 10. The CDR3 runs to 14 residues. The germline V gene has CDR1 SQVTM and CDR2 ANQGSEA. CDR3 sequence: CSVGLAVAGGEQYF. The CDR3 bases are TGCAGCGTTGGTCTTGCGGTAGCGGGAGGTGAGCAGTACTTC.

The chain links TRBV5-1 to TRBJ2-7; weak D call: TRBD2 (6 bases). The CDR3 consists of 13 residues. The ends were cut back, 1 base at V and 3 bases at J, with 8 bases in the middle. Germline V gives CDR1 SGHRS, CDR2 YFSETQ. The CDR3 sequence: CASSLPGLYEQYF. For the CDR3, the DNA is TGCGCCAGCAGCTTGCCGGGACTCTACGAGCAGTACTTC.

This clonotype appeared a few times. One junction end disagrees with the germline gene, perhaps due to a read error. The chain combines TRBV12-3 or TRBV12-4 with TRBJ2-3, with no clear D. The CDR3 contains 13 residues. CDR3 loop: CASSLKGLDAQYF. In DNA form, the CDR3 reads TGTGCCAGCAGTTTAAAAGGGTTAGATGCGCAGTATTTT.

This chain's CDR3 is CASSITANYGYTF. The CDR3 nucleotides are TGTGCCAGCAGCATTACAGCTAACTATGGCTACACCTTC. The rearrangement uses TRBV5-5 and TRBJ1-2; D remains ambiguous. Germline values: CDR1 SGHKS, CDR2 YYEKEE (reference sequence). Trimming left V 4 bases short and J 0 bases short, with 7 bases between. CDR3 size: 13 residues.

In its sample, this clonotype was seen many times. The DNA of the CDR3 is TGTGCCAGCGGACTGGACAGGGCCTCGGGGAATGAGCAGTTCTTC. Its translation is CASGLDRASGNEQFF. The rearrangement links TRBV28 to TRBJ2-1, with 8 bases lining up with TRBD1. The CDR3 has 15 amino acids. V shed 8 bases, J shed 7 bases, and the junction held 13 bases outside the gene matches. CDR1 and CDR2 (germline): MDHEN, SYDVKM. Full variable domain (remainder filled in from reference TRBV28 and TRBJ2-1): DVKVTQSSRYLVKRTGEKVFLECVQDMDHENMFWYRQDPGLGLRLIYFSYDVKMKEKGDIPEGYSVSREKKERFSLILESASTNQTSMYLCASGLDRASGNEQFFGPGTRLTVL.

This clonotype has at least ten counts. V usage is TRBV27 and J usage is TRBJ2-1; D might be TRBD1 or TRBD2, each matching 5 bases. CDR1 is MNHEY and CDR2 is SMNVEV in the germline V gene (reference sequence). Trimming took off 9 bases at V and 8 bases at J, with 20 bases between the two ends. CDR3 length equals 14 residues. The CDR3 bases are TGTGCCAGTACCCTGGAGCCTAGAGGGGATGAGCAGTTCTTC. Protein sequence: CASTLEPRGDEQFF.

This clonotype occurred a few times. The V gene is TRBV7-2, the J gene TRBJ2-7; TRBD1 is a possible D gene (6 bases). The germline CDR1 and CDR2 sequences are SGHTA and FQGNSA. V was pared by 5 bases and J by 2 bases, with 13 bases between. This CDR3 is built from 14 residues. CDR3 amino acids: CASSLLPGAYEQYF. In DNA form, the CDR3 reads TGTGCCAGCAGCCTATTACCAGGGGCCTACGAGCAGTACTTC.

The table lists this clonotype with a few counts. The genes are TRBV28 and TRBJ2-7; possibly TRBD1 for D (5 bases). V was pared by 5 bases and J by 3 bases, with 17 bases between. CDR3 length: 15 residues. Germline CDR1 reads MDHEN; CDR2 reads SYDVKM. CDR3: CASSAWGANVYEQYF. CDR3 DNA: TGTGCCAGCAGTGCCTGGGGCGCCAATGTCTACGAGCAGTACTTC.

The chain employs TRBV3-1 and TRBJ1-1; D uncertain. Germline CDR1 is LGHDT and CDR2 is YNNKEL (reference sequence). V was trimmed by 4 bases and J by 7 bases, leaving 7 bases between them. The length of the CDR3 is 11 residues. This CDR3 is CASSRRDEAFF. CDR3 DNA sequence: TGTGCCAGCAGCCGAAGAGATGAAGCTTTCTTT.

This clonotype was seen a few times. V is TRBV20-1 and J is TRBJ2-7; 10 nucleotides align to TRBD2. This CDR3 is 13 amino acids long. Germline V gene sequence: CDR1 DFQATT, CDR2 SNEGSKA (reference sequence). J gave up 4 bases and V 5 bases, and 5 bases lay outside the gene matches. CDR3 DNA: TGCAGTGCTCGCCGGACTAGCGGTTACGAGCAGTACTTC. It translates to CSARRTSGYEQYF.

This clonotype was observed a few times. The chain uses TRBV5-4 and TRBJ2-5, with D possibly being TRBD2 (5 bases). This CDR3 region has 12 residues. V lost 4 bases to trimming and J lost 7 bases, with 11 bases between them. Germline CDR1 is SGHNT and CDR2 is YYREEE (reference sequence). CDR3 loop: CASSGESGTQYF. The CDR3 nucleotides are TGTGCCAGCAGCGGGGAGAGTGGGACCCAGTACTTC. Using reference TRBV5-4 and TRBJ2-5 for the parts outside the CDR3, the full variable domain is ETGVTQSPTHLIKTRGQQVTLRCSSQSGHNTVSWYQQALGQGPQFIFQYYREEENGRGNFPPRFSGLQFPNYSSELNVNALELDDSALYLCASSGESGTQYFGPGTRLLVL.

The chain recombines TRBV12-3 or TRBV12-4 with TRBJ2-3; D is unresolved. Between the trimmed V and J ends, which lost 5 bases and 2 bases, there was a span of 14 bases. This CDR3 contains 15 residues. As DNA, the CDR3 is TGTGCCAGCAGTCTAGACTCATTGCACACAGATACGCAGTATTTT. Protein sequence: CASSLDSLHTDTQYF.

The V gene is TRBV5-6, the J gene TRBJ2-1; D not resolved. CDR1 and CDR2 from the germline V gene are SGHDT and YYEEEE. The germline V and J ends were trimmed by 2 bases and 4 bases, with 7 bases remaining between them. The CDR3 loop spans 13 amino acids. The CDR3 DNA reads as TGTGCCAGCAGCTTTCTAACTTACAATGAGCAGTTCTTC. This encodes CASSFLTYNEQFF.

This clonotype has at least ten counts. The chain uses TRBV6-4 and TRBJ2-3; maybe TRBD2 (6 bases). The V gene lost 0 bases and the J gene lost 5 bases, with 15 bases spanning the gap. The CDR3 has 16 residues. The germline V gene encodes CDR1 MRHNA and CDR2 SNTAGT. The CDR3 DNA is TGTGCCAGCAGTGACTCAATTAGCGGTCTCCTAGATACGCAGTATTTT. This codes for CASSDSISGLLDTQYF.

There are many counts of this clonotype. The V call is TRBV7-8, the J call TRBJ2-3; 7 bases fit TRBD2. V was pared by 4 bases and J by 3 bases, with 7 bases of the junction left unmatched. This CDR3 is 15 amino acids long. Germline lookup yields CDR1 SGHVS and CDR2 FQNEAQ. The DNA of the CDR3 is TGTGCCAGCAGCTCGTACGGGAGGCAGACAGATACGCAGTATTTT. It is translated as CASSSYGRQTDTQYF.

V usage is TRBV4-1 and J usage is TRBJ2-3, with D possibly TRBD2 on 6 matching bases. CDR3 length: 12 amino acids. The germline V gene encodes CDR1 MGHRA and CDR2 YSYEKL. V gave up 0 bases and J gave up 8 bases, with 6 bases separating them. Here the CDR3 reads CASSQEAGTQYF. The CDR3 region has the DNA TGCGCCAGCAGCCAAGAAGCGGGTACGCAGTATTTT.

There are a few counts of this clonotype. J is TRBJ1-2 and V is TRBV20-1; the match to TRBD1 covers 8 bases. The CDR3 contains 15 residues. V lost 1 base to trimming and J lost 2 bases; unmatched junction nucleotides: 6. The germline CDR1 and CDR2 sequences are DFQATT and SNEGSKA (reference sequence). The CDR3 here is CSARVEDRENYGYTF. CDR3 sequence (DNA): TGCAGTGCTAGAGTAGAGGACAGGGAGAACTATGGCTACACCTTC.

A note on this clonotype: The junction differs from germline at one of its ends, possibly a read error. The J gene is TRBJ2-5, the V gene TRBV2, with a tentative D call TRBD2 (6 bases). CDR3 size: 12 residues. CDR1 and CDR2 (germline): SNHLY, FYNNEI. The CDR3 DNA reads TGTGCCAGCGTCCGGGAACGGGGGACTTTAAACTTC. Protein sequence: CASVRERGTLNF.

This clonotype was seen more than once but under ten times. The V call is TRBV7-2, the J call TRBJ2-3; D is perhaps TRBD2 (5 bases). Germline lookup yields CDR1 SGHTA and CDR2 FQGNSA. Trimming stripped 5 bases from V and 3 bases from J, with 12 bases between. This CDR3 has 14 residues. The DNA for the CDR3 is TGTGCCAGCAGCCGAGGGCCCCTTACAGATACGCAGTATTTT. Translating gives CASSRGPLTDTQYF.

V usage is TRBV7-9 and J usage is TRBJ2-1; D unresolved. The CDR3 covers 12 residues. Between the trimmed V and J ends, which lost 1 base and 10 bases, there was a span of 8 bases. From germline, CDR1 is SEHNR and CDR2 FQNEAQ (reference sequence). The CDR3: CASSLDPSEQFF. The CDR3 DNA sequence: TGTGCCAGCAGCTTAGATCCGTCCGAGCAGTTCTTC.

V gene TRBV23-1 combines with J gene TRBJ2-5; 7 nucleotides agree with TRBD1. TRBV23-1 is flagged as an ORF with uncertain function. Trimming took 5 bases from V and 5 from J; bases not matched to a gene: 2. The CDR3 extends over 12 amino acids. CDR3 nucleotides: TGCGCCAGCAGTGACAGGGTGGAGACCCAGTACTTC. Protein product: CASSDRVETQYF.

There are a few counts of this clonotype. This chain joins TRBV3-1 and TRBJ1-2; D might be TRBD1 (5 bases). The germline gives CDR1 LGHDT, CDR2 YNNKEL (reference sequence). V dropped 4 bases and J dropped 5 bases, with 11 bases sitting between them. The length of the CDR3 is 13 residues. The CDR3 region is CASSLGGEYGYTF. CDR3 in DNA: TGTGCCAGCAGCCTCGGGGGGGAGTATGGCTACACCTTC.

This clonotype occurred a few times. The chain has TRBV20-1 and TRBJ1-1; possibly TRBD1 for D (6 bases). This CDR3 region has 15 residues. Deletions cut 0 bases from V and 4 bases from J, with 15 bases between. CDR1 and CDR2 from the germline V gene are DFQATT and SNEGSKA (reference sequence). The DNA of the CDR3 is TGCAGTGCTAGAGATGAAGGGGACATGGTCACTGAAGCTTTCTTT. Encoded protein: CSARDEGDMVTEAFF.

The J gene is TRBJ2-1, the V gene TRBV19; 12 bases map to TRBD2. J was trimmed by 2 bases and V by 7 bases; bases with no gene match: 3. The CDR3 totals 15 residues. Germline CDR1 is LNHDA and CDR2 is SQIVND (reference sequence). The CDR3 DNA sequence: TGTGCCAGTACCAGACTAGCGGGAGCCTACAATGAGCAGTTCTTC. This codes for CASTRLAGAYNEQFF.

This clonotype was observed many times. The chain carries TRBV12-3 or TRBV12-4 and TRBJ2-2, with a weak D call TRBD1 (6 bases). The V gene lost 6 bases and the J gene lost 6 bases, with 14 bases spanning the gap. The CDR3 runs to 14 residues. The CDR3 loop reads CASRQQGIAGELFF. The CDR3, as DNA: TGTGCCAGCAGGCAACAGGGAATTGCCGGGGAGCTGTTTTTT.

In its sample, this clonotype was seen a few times. The genes are TRBV11-2 and TRBJ1-1, with 10 bases fitting TRBD1. With V trimmed by 1 base and J by 7 bases, 6 bases remained unmatched. The germline V gene has CDR1 SGHAT and CDR2 FQNNGV. This CDR3 is built from 15 residues. The CDR3 DNA reads TGTGCCAGCAGCTTAGGACAGGGGGCTTACCTTGAAGCTTTCTTT. Translating gives CASSLGQGAYLEAFF.

This clonotype was recorded a few times. This rearrangement joins TRBV20-1 to TRBJ1-1, with 7 bases lining up with TRBD1. This CDR3 region has 15 residues. V shed 0 bases and J 5 bases; nucleotides not matched to a gene: 9. Germline V gene sequence: CDR1 DFQATT, CDR2 SNEGSKA (reference sequence). The CDR3 DNA follows: TGCAGTGCTAGAGAGGAGACAGGGCGTCGGACTGAAGCTTTCTTT. This codes for CSAREETGRRTEAFF.

The table lists this clonotype with many counts. The chain couples TRBV5-1 to TRBJ2-2; D ambiguous. Germline V CDR1 and CDR2: SGHRS, YFSETQ. With 0 bases removed from V and 2 bases from J, the gap between germline ends came to 5 bases. This CDR3 is built from 14 residues. In DNA form, the CDR3 reads TGCGCCAGCAGCTTGGAGGGAAACACCGGGGAGCTGTTTTTT. Protein sequence: CASSLEGNTGELFF.

This clonotype has ten or more counts. The CDR3 DNA is TGTGCCAGCAGCCCTCGGGACAGGGGAAGAATACGGCCCGGGGAGCTGTTTTTT. As protein: CASSPRDRGRIRPGELFF. The chain carries TRBV7-3 and TRBJ2-2; 10 bases align to TRBD1. Trimming took 5 bases from V and 6 from J; bases not matched to a gene: 15. The germline V gene has CDR1 SGHTA and CDR2 FQGTGA. The CDR3 has 18 amino acids.